This TCR beta chain was profiled in a study of T cell responses to AZD1222 COVID-19 vaccine. The overall study: Pooling of second doses given at about 4 or about 12 weeks was done.

Points from the study as a whole: Along spike, vaccine-associated CD4 TCRs were found throughout, with dominance at 160-218 and 743-854. A mostly white British donor set with more females was recruited, and clonal diversity was possibly underestimated.

On this clone: Its antigen remains unknown.

The CDR3 loop spans 16 amino acids. V dropped 2 bases and J dropped 6; count of bases not matched to a gene: 10. The table came from immunoSEQ multiplex PCR; TCRdb's copy has only in-frame clones and leaves some out. The data hold around 120,000 clones, with roughly 90% observed a single time. The specimen was peripheral blood, collected on day 0 of AZD1222 vaccination. The rearrangement links TRBV5-3 to TRBJ2-3; TRBD2 agrees at 9 bases. TRBV5-3 is given ORF status, its function remaining uncertain. This clonotype was obtained from an adult in good health. CDR3 region: CARSFDRRGGPDTQYF. Written as DNA, the CDR3 is TGTGCCAGAAGCTTCGACCGGCGGGGGGGCCCGGATACGCAGTATTTT.